The rows below give T cell receptor beta chains drawn from one sample of a study of blood T cell repertoires in COVID-19. The table came from immunoSEQ multiplex PCR; TCRdb's copy has only in-frame clones and leaves some out. The sample has about 180,000 clones; 80% to 90% are singletons. Source material: peripheral blood. The receptor set was obtained from an elderly woman with COVID-19, enrolled during active disease. Each CDR3 is given with its conserved first and last residue. Each record gives: clone size, V gene, D gene, J gene, CDR3 DNA, CDR3 protein. D genes are given only for firm matches. Clone size appears in some rows only: once, few, many, or a class for an expanded clone.

>few|TRBV5-1|TRBD2|TRBJ2-7
TGCGCCAGCAGCTTGGACCCAGCGGGGGTTTCCTACGAGCAGTACTTC
CASSLDPAGVSYEQYF
>NA|TRBV13|NA|TRBJ2-2
TGTGCCAGCAGCTTAGACTGGACAGGGGAGCTGTTTTTT
CASSLDWTGELFF
>NA|TRBV28|NA|TRBJ2-2
TGTGCCAGCAGTTCAGAGACTTCGAACACCGGGGAGCTGTTTTTT
CASSSETSNTGELFF
>few|TRBV9|TRBD1|TRBJ1-1
TGTGCCAGCAGCGCGGGACAGGGAGAAACTGAAGCTTTCTTT
CASSAGQGETEAFF
>NA|TRBV9|NA|TRBJ2-2
TGTGCCAGCAGCCGAGGGACCGGGGAGCTGTTTTTT
CASSRGTGELFF
>NA|TRBV7-3|NA|TRBJ2-1
TGTGCCAGCAGCTTATTCGGCTCCTACAATGAGCAGTTCTTC
CASSLFGSYNEQFF
>NA|TRBV11-3|NA|TRBJ2-1
TGTGCCAGCAGCTTACTAGGCACGCCGCGCAATGAGCAGTTCTTC
CASSLLGTPRNEQFF
>few|TRBV19|TRBD1|TRBJ1-2
TGTGCCAGTAGTATAGAGACGACGATCAGGGGGCCCTTCCTCTATGGCTACACCTTC
CASSIETTIRGPFLYGYTF
>NA|TRBV19|TRBD1|TRBJ1-5
TGTGCCAGTAGTTTACAGGGGGGAGGTCAGCCCCAGCATTTT
CASSLQGGGQPQHF
>NA|TRBV6-5|TRBD1|TRBJ2-7
TGTGCCAGCAGATTGGACAGGGTTACTTCCGAGCAGTACTTC
CASRLDRVTSEQYF
>NA|TRBV3-1/TRBV3-2|TRBD2|TRBJ2-1
TGTGCCAGCAGCCCCTGGACTAGCGGGGGCAATGAGCAGTTCTTC
CASSPWTSGGNEQFF
>few|TRBV2|TRBD1|TRBJ1-4
TGTGCCAGCAGACAGGGGGGGGAAAAACTGTTTTTT
CASRQGGEKLFF
>NA|TRBV12-3/TRBV12-4|TRBD1|TRBJ1-2
TGTGCCAGCAGCCAGGACAGGGTCTATGGCTACACCTTC
CASSQDRVYGYTF
>once|TRBV6-5|TRBD2|TRBJ2-7
TGTGCCAGCAGTTACGGCGTCGCGGGAGCCTACGAGCAGTACTTC
CASSYGVAGAYEQYF